This TCR beta chain was sequenced during a study of low-dose radiotherapy and immunotherapy resistance in tumors. Study overall: Intravenous ipilimumab 1 mg/kg every six weeks was given with nivolumab 240 mg every two weeks.

The CDR3 is made up of 16 amino acids. The germline V and J ends were trimmed by 7 bases and 0 bases, with 19 bases remaining between them. CDR1 and CDR2 (germline): MNHEY, SVGEGT. Described time point: before trial treatment. This clonotype was recorded at least ten times. Alpha and beta chains were covered, as first-strand cDNA relied on TRAV- and TRBV-specific primers. With a constant-region primer and a V-primer adapter, TCRs were subjected to approximately 18 PCR cycles of amplification. Through in vitro transcription, the mRNA that had been isolated was amplified. TCRdb re-called the reads with MiXCR, one entry per CDR3 protein. The table shows tens of thousands of distinct CDR3 sequences, with over 15% occurring only once.

The chain is built from TRBV6-2 or TRBV6-3 and TRBJ2-7, with D possibly TRBD2 on 6 matching bases. Source: PBMCs, taken before treatment. This TCR was sampled from a male donor with prostate cancer. As DNA, the CDR3 is TGTGCCAGCAAAATTCTTGGCGCGGGGAGCTCCTACGAGCAGTACTTC. As protein: CASKILGAGSSYEQYF.